Listed here are 18 T cell receptor beta chains from one sample, sequenced in a study of T cell repertoires in cytomegalovirus infection (dated by TCRdb to the late 2010s). The treatment or condition label, read with the paper, signifies: in vitro stimulation with specific CMV peptide epitopes to enrich CMV-specific T cells. Sequenced using an Illumina HiSeq 1500. The public reads were reanalyzed by TCRdb: fastp trimming at Q25, MiXCR alignment, in-frame beta chains only. Each CDR3 protein gets just one entry, which takes the most common genes and DNA from the rows behind it. Recorded for this sample are 150,000 to 200,000 distinct CDR3 sequences; less than 25% of them occurred a single time. About 25% of the sample belongs to the ten largest clones. For these receptors, no antigen is known. The input for sequencing was CD8+ T cells from cultured PBMCs, taken from culture after CMV antigen stimulation. These receptors all come from a human donor in good health (CMV status not recorded). Some clones in this sample may be carry-over from other donors' samples.

The rearrangement links TRBV7-6 to TRBJ1-5; D remains unclear. In germline, CDR1 is SGHVS, CDR2 FNYEAQ. V was pared by 5 bases and J by 3 bases, with 17 bases between. CDR3 length: 16 residues. The CDR3 protein is CASSPEVWGYNQPQHF. CDR3 sequence (DNA): TGTGCCAGCAGCCCGGAGGTTTGGGGTTACAATCAGCCCCAGCATTTT.

This clonotype came up a few times. The chain recombines TRBV7-8 with TRBJ1-2; D unresolved. This CDR3 is built from 13 residues. V was cut by 4 bases and J by 3 bases, with 9 bases left in between. CDR1 and CDR2 from the germline V gene are SGHVS and FQNEAQ. CDR3 sequence reads: CASSSRTDYGYTF. CDR3 DNA sequence: TGTGCCAGCAGCTCGCGGACGGACTATGGCTACACCTTC.

This clonotype has just a few counts. This sequence joins TRBV20-1 and TRBJ1-1, with 8 bases matching TRBD1. This CDR3 has 18 amino acids. V trimming: 0 bases; J trimming: 6 bases; junction bases outside the gene matches: 18. CDR1 is DFQATT and CDR2 is SNEGSKA in the germline V gene (reference sequence). The chain's CDR3 is CSARDARTGLMYLPEAFF. The CDR3, as DNA: TGCAGTGCTAGAGATGCCCGGACAGGGTTGATGTACCTACCTGAAGCTTTCTTT.

This clonotype was found many times. The chain employs TRBV12-3 or TRBV12-4 and TRBJ1-6; weak D call: TRBD1 (6 bases). Between the trimmed V and J ends, which lost 1 base and 9 bases, there was a span of 13 bases. This CDR3 has 15 amino acids. The CDR3: CASSLGGQGSSPLHF. Written as DNA, the CDR3 is TGTGCCAGCAGTTTAGGGGGACAAGGCTCTTCACCCCTCCACTTT.

This clonotype has only a few counts. The chain is built from TRBV12-3 or TRBV12-4 and TRBJ2-1; 8 nucleotides align to TRBD2. This CDR3 has 15 residues. Trimming at V came to 8 bases and at J to 8 bases, leaving 14 bases not matched to a gene. As DNA, the CDR3 is TGTGCCAGCGTAGACGGGACTAGTCGTATATATGAGCAGTTCTTC. Translated: CASVDGTSRIYEQFF.

The chain combines TRBV7-2 with TRBJ1-1; a possible D gene is TRBD1 (5 bases). Trimming stripped 4 bases from V and 4 bases from J, with 10 bases between. Germline V CDR1 and CDR2: SGHTA, FQGNSA. This CDR3 is built from 13 residues. The CDR3 nucleotides read TGTGCCAGCAGCTCCGATGGGGGCACTGAAGCTTTCTTT. As protein: CASSSDGGTEAFF.

This clonotype showed up just a few times. The chain has TRBV7-8 and TRBJ2-7; the D gene is possibly TRBD2 (6 bases). V was shortened by 4 bases and J by 3 bases, with 16 bases between the two germline ends. CDR3 length: 15 residues. CDR1 SGHVS and CDR2 FQNEAQ come from the germline V gene. The DNA for the CDR3 is TGTGCCAGCAGCTCGACGGGCGGGGCCGACTACGAGCAGTACTTC. Its protein is CASSSTGGADYEQYF.

Only a few counts were recorded for this clonotype. The chain recombines TRBV5-1 with TRBJ1-1; D call uncertain. The CDR3 has 15 residues. V lost 2 bases to trimming and J lost 0 bases, with 11 bases between them. Germline CDR1 reads SGHRS; CDR2 reads YFSETQ. The CDR3 nucleotides are TGCGCCAGCAGCTTCAAGGGTTCCGTGAACACTGAAGCTTTCTTT. Translating gives CASSFKGSVNTEAFF. The whole variable domain, filled in from reference TRBV5-1 and TRBJ1-1, reads KAGVTQTPRYLIKTRGQQVTLSCSPISGHRSVSWYQQTPGQGLQFLFEYFSETQRNKGNFPGRFSGRQFSNSRSEMNVSTLELGDSALYLCASSFKGSVNTEAFFGQGTRLTVV.

This clonotype was counted between two and nine times. The chain employs TRBV7-2 and TRBJ2-1; 15 nucleotides line up with TRBD2. The germline CDR1 and CDR2 sequences are SGHTA and FQGNSA. The junction had 5 bases not matched to a gene; V was cut back by 4 bases and J by 7 bases. This CDR3 has 16 amino acids. Here the CDR3 DNA reads TGTGCCAGCAGCTCATGGACTAGCGGGGGGGCAAATGAGCAGTTCTTC. Residues: CASSSWTSGGANEQFF.

J is TRBJ1-1 and V is TRBV12-3 or TRBV12-4; perhaps TRBD1 as D (5 bases). The CDR3 sequence is 11 residues long. V dropped 8 bases and J dropped 3 bases, with 7 bases sitting between them. The chain's CDR3 is CASLRDTEAFF. The CDR3, as DNA: TGTGCCAGCCTCAGGGACACTGAAGCTTTCTTT.

The chain is built from TRBV6-5 and TRBJ1-5, with D possibly TRBD1 on 5 matching bases. V was cut by 4 bases and J by 6 bases, with 13 bases left in between. The germline gives CDR1 MNHEY, CDR2 SVGAGI. The CDR3 contains 14 residues. CDR3 sequence reads: CASSSQGGGQPQHF. CDR3 bases: TGTGCCAGCAGTTCTCAGGGAGGAGGTCAGCCCCAGCATTTT.

This clonotype has just a few counts. The gene calls are TRBV27 and TRBJ1-2; maybe TRBD1 (5 bases). This CDR3 spans 12 amino acids. Between the trimmed V and J ends, which lost 4 bases and 6 bases, there was a span of 9 bases. Germline CDR1 MNHEY, CDR2 SMNVEV (reference sequence). As DNA, the CDR3 is TGTGCCAGCAGTTCAGGGATTCATGGCTACACCTTC. Amino acids: CASSSGIHGYTF.

The chain links TRBV7-2 to TRBJ2-2; possible D gene TRBD1, 6 bases. Per germline, CDR1 SGHTA and CDR2 FQGNSA. The length of the CDR3 is 16 residues. V gave up 6 bases and J gave up 0 bases, with 14 bases separating them. The CDR3 loop is CASSSPGTSNTGELFF. CDR3 in DNA: TGTGCCAGCAGTAGTCCCGGGACATCGAACACCGGGGAGCTGTTTTTT.

CDR3 residues: CASSRMDNEQFF. The CDR3 DNA reads as TGTGCCAGCTCACGAATGGACAATGAGCAGTTCTTC. The chain carries TRBV18 and TRBJ2-1; D is unclear. V was trimmed by 4 bases and J by 5 bases, leaving 6 bases between them. Germline V CDR1 and CDR2: KGHSH, LQKENI. The CDR3 loop spans 12 amino acids.

This clonotype occurred a few times. V and J are TRBV7-9 and TRBJ2-2; D is perhaps TRBD1 or TRBD2 (5 bases each). From germline, CDR1 is SEHNR and CDR2 FQNEAQ (reference sequence). V was trimmed by 5 bases and J by 0 bases, leaving 13 bases between them. The CDR3 totals 16 residues. DNA for the CDR3: TGTGCCAGCAGCGCAAGGGACGGAACGAACACCGGGGAGCTGTTTTTT. This translates into CASSARDGTNTGELFF.

This chain uses TRBV3-1 with TRBJ2-4; the D gene is possibly TRBD1 (5 bases). CDR3 length equals 15 residues. CDR1 LGHDT and CDR2 YNNKEL come from the germline V gene (reference sequence). The V and J ends lost 0 bases and 9 bases respectively, with 15 bases between them. The DNA of the CDR3 is TGTGCCAGCAGCCAAGACGCAGGGTTCCTTGGCATTCAGTACTTC. Translation: CASSQDAGFLGIQYF.

The chain carries TRBV20-1 and TRBJ1-6, with a weak D call TRBD1 (5 bases). Per germline, CDR1 DFQATT and CDR2 SNEGSKA (reference sequence). This CDR3 is 13 amino acids long. The CDR3 loop is CRPRAGLDSPLHF. The CDR3 bases are TGCAGGCCGCGGGCAGGGCTAGATTCACCCCTCCACTTT.

The chain uses TRBV28 and TRBJ1-5; possibly TRBD1 for D (6 bases). The V and J ends lost 8 bases and 2 bases respectively, with 16 bases between them. CDR3 length: 15 amino acids. CDR1 is MDHEN, CDR2 SYDVKM, per germline. As DNA, the CDR3 is TGTGCCAGCTTTCCGCGGACAGATGGCAATCAGCCCCAGCATTTT. Residues: CASFPRTDGNQPQHF. The entire variable domain, with the rest obtained from reference TRBV28 and TRBJ1-5, is as follows: DVKVTQSSRYLVKRTGEKVFLECVQDMDHENMFWYRQDPGLGLRLIYFSYDVKMKEKGDIPEGYSVSREKKERFSLILESASTNQTSMYLCASFPRTDGNQPQHFGDGTRLSIL.